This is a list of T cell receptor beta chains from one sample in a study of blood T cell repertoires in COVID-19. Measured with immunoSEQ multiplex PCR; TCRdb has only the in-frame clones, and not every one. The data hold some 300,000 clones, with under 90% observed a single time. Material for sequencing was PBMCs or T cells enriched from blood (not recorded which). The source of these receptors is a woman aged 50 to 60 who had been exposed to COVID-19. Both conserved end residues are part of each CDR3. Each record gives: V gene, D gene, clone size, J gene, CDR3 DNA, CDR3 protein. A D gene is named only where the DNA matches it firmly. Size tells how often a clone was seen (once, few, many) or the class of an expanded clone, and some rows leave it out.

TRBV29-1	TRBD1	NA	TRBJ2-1	TGCAGCGGAGGGACAGGGGCTAACAATGAGCAGTTCTTC	CSGGTGANNEQFF
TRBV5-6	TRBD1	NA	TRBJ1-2	TGTGCCAGCAGCTTTATCGTGGGGACAGGAGATCCCTATGGCTACACCTTC	CASSFIVGTGDPYGYTF
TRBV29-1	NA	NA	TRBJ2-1	TGCATCATAACGAAGGGGCATGAGCAGTTCTTC	CIITKGHEQFF
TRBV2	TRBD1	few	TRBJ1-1	TGTGCCAGCAGTCCCCGGACAGGGGATAACACTGAAGCTTTCTTT	CASSPRTGDNTEAFF
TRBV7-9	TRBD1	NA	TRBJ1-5	TGTGCCAGCAGCTTCACCCCGAGGACAGGGGGGAATAGCAATCAGCCCCAGCATTTT	CASSFTPRTGGNSNQPQHF
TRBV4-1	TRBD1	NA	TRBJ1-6	TGCGCCAGCAGCCCAGGGGACAGGGGAATTGATTCACCCCTCCACTTT	CASSPGDRGIDSPLHF
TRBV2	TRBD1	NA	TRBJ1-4	TGTGCCAGCAGCCCGGGACAGGGGATTGAAAAACTGTTTTTT	CASSPGQGIEKLFF
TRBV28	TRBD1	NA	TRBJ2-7	TGTGCCAGCAGAGCAGGGGGGACAGGGGGTGCCTACGAGCAGTACTTC	CASRAGGTGGAYEQYF
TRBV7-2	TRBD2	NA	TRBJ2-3	TGTGCCAGCAGCTCTCTAGCGGGGGAATCAGATACGCAGTATTTT	CASSSLAGESDTQYF
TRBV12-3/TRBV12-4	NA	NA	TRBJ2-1	TGTGCCAGCAGTTTAGCACGAAACAACGAGCAGTTCTTC	CASSLARNNEQFF
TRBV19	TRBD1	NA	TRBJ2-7	TGTGCCAGTAGTATTGGACAGGGGGGCGAGCAGTACTTC	CASSIGQGGEQYF
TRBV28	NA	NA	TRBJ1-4	TGTGCCAGCAGTGAATCACCCGGGAGGGAAAAACTGTTTTTT	CASSESPGREKLFF
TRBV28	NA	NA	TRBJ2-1	TGTGCCAGCAGTTCCCAGGGTTTTCGGTTAAATGAGCAGTTCTTC	CASSSQGFRLNEQFF
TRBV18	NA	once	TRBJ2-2	TGTGCCAGCTCACCCACTACCCCGAACACCGGGGAGCTGTTTTTT	CASSPTTPNTGELFF
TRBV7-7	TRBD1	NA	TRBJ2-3	TGTGCTAGCAGCTTAGAGGTCCACAGGGACAGGGGGCTCACAGATACGCAGTATTTT	CASSLEVHRDRGLTDTQYF
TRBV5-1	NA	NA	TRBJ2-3	TGCGCCAGCAGCTTGGGGGAGACAGATACGCAGTATTTT	CASSLGETDTQYF
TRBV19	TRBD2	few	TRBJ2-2	TGTGCCAGTAGAGGGACTAGTCGACACACCGGGGAGCTGTTTTTT	CASRGTSRHTGELFF
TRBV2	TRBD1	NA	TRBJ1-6	TGTGCCAGCAATACAGGGGGACATAATTCACCCCTCCACTTT	CASNTGGHNSPLHF
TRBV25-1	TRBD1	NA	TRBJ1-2	TGTGCCAGCAGTGCAACCTTAGGGGCAGGGGGAGGTGGCTACACCTTC	CASSATLGAGGGGYTF
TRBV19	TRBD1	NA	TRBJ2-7	TGTGCCAGTAGGGGACAGGACCTCTACGAGCAGTACTTC	CASRGQDLYEQYF
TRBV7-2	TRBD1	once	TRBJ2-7	TGTGCCAGCAGGGACAGGGGGTCTCGGGAGCAGTACTTC	CASRDRGSREQYF
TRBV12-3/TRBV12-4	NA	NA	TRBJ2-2	TGTGCCAGCAGACAAAGAAACACCGGGGAGCTGTTTTTT	CASRQRNTGELFF
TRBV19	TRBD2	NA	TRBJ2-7	TGTGCCAGTAGTATATCGTGGACTAGCGGGGGCCGAACCTACGAGCAGTACTTC	CASSISWTSGGRTYEQYF
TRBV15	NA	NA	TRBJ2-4	TGTGCCACCAGCAGAGAAAGACAGCTTCAGTACTTC	CATSRERQLQYF
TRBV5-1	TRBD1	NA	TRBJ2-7	TGCGCCAGCAGCGAAACAGGGGGAAGGGCCTACGAGCAGTACTTC	CASSETGGRAYEQYF
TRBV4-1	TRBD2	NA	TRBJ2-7	TGCGCCAGCAGCCAAGATTGGGCTAGCGGGGGGATCTCCTACGAGCAGTACTTC	CASSQDWASGGISYEQYF
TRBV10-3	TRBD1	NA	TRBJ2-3	TGTGCCATCAGGCCCGGGACAGGCGCAGATACGCAGTATTTT	CAIRPGTGADTQYF
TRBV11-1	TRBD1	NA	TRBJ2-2	TGTGCCAGCAGCTTAGGACAGGGGGCGCATACCGGGGAGCTGTTTTTT	CASSLGQGAHTGELFF
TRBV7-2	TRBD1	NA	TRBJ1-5	TGTGCCAGCAGCGCCGCAGGGGGCGTCAGCAATCAGCCCCAGCATTTT	CASSAAGGVSNQPQHF
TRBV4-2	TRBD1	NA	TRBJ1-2	TGTGCCAGCAGCCCGACCTCCCTCGACAGGGCCTATGGCTACACCTTC	CASSPTSLDRAYGYTF
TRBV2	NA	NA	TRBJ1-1	TGTAAACTGAGGGGAGGGACCATGAACACTGAAGCTTTCTTT	CKLRGGTMNTEAFF
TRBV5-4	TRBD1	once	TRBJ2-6	TGTGCCAGCCGTCCCGGGACAGGGGGGACTGGGGCCAACGTCCTGACTTTC	CASRPGTGGTGANVLTF
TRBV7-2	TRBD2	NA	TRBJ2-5	TGTGCCAGCAGCCAAACCGGGACTAGCGGGGCCCAAGAGACCCAGTACTTC	CASSQTGTSGAQETQYF
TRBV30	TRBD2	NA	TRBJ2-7	TGTGCCTGGAAACTAGCGGGAACCTACGAGCAGTACTTC	CAWKLAGTYEQYF
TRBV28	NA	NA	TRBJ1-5	TGTGCCAGCTCAGAGACAGCTCTGGGGCCCCAGCATTTT	CASSETALGPQHF
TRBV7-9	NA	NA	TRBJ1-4	TGTGCCAGCAGCCCCGCAGGGTGGGAAAAACTGTTTTTT	CASSPAGWEKLFF
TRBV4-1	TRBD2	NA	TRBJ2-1	TGCGCCAGCAGCCAAGATTCGTCGCCTCTAGCGGGGGCCCATGATGAGCAGTTCTTC	CASSQDSSPLAGAHDEQFF
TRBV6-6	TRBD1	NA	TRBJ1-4	TGTGCCAGCAGTCCCCATAGGACAGGGAGGGGCGGTGAAAAACTGTTTTTT	CASSPHRTGRGGEKLFF
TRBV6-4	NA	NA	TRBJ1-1	TGTGCCAGCAGAACAGGGTTTTCGTCGAACACTGAAGCTTTCTTT	CASRTGFSSNTEAFF
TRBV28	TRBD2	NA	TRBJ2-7	TGTGCCAGCAGTCTGCTAGCGGGGAGCTCTTACGAGCAGTACTTC	CASSLLAGSSYEQYF
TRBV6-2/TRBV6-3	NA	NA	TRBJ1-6	TGTGCCAGCAGTTACACCCCCAGCCAGGGAATTTCACCCCTCCACTTT	CASSYTPSQGISPLHF
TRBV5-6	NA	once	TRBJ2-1	TGTGCCAGCAGCTTGGGGCAGTTCTACAATGAGCAGTTCTTC	CASSLGQFYNEQFF
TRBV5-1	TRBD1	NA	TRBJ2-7	TGCGCCAGCAGCACCGGACAGGACGGGTACTACGAGCAGTACTTC	CASSTGQDGYYEQYF
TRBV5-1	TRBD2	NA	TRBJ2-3	TGCGCCAGCAGCAAGGGGACTAGCGGAGGCACAGATACGCAGTATTTT	CASSKGTSGGTDTQYF
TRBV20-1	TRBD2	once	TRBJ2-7	TGCAGTGCTAGTGGTTCTAGCGGGGGTTACGAGCAGTACTTC	CSASGSSGGYEQYF
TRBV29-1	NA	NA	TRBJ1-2	TGCAGCGTCCCTGCAAGGGCGGGGGGATATGGCTACACCTTC	CSVPARAGGYGYTF
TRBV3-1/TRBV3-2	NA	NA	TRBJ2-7	TGTGCCAGCAGCCAAGCCCCCCAGGGAAGCTACGAGCAGTACTTC	CASSQAPQGSYEQYF
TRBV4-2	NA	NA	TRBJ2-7	TGTGCCAGCAGCCAAGGCGCGGGCTACGAGCAGTACTTC	CASSQGAGYEQYF
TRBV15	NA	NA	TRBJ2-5	TGTGCCACCAGCTGGGGGAGGTATCAAGAGACCCAGTACTTC	CATSWGRYQETQYF
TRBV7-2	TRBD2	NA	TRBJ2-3	TGTGCCAGCAGCTTAGGTCCTAGCGGGGGGGCGATAGATACGCAGTATTTT	CASSLGPSGGAIDTQYF
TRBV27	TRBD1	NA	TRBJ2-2	TGTGCCAGCACCGACAGGGGGCGGAACACCGGGGAGCTGTTTTTT	CASTDRGRNTGELFF
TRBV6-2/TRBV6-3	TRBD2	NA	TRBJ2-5	TGTGCCAGCAGTTACTTGGGACTAGCGGGGGCCCAAGAGACCCAGTACTTC	CASSYLGLAGAQETQYF
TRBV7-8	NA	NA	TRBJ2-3	TGTGCCAGCAGCTTAGTAGCTAGCGTCCCAGATACGCAGTATTTT	CASSLVASVPDTQYF
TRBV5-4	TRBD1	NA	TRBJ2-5	TGTGCCAGCAGCTCCCGACAGGGCCTAGAGACCCAGTACTTC	CASSSRQGLETQYF
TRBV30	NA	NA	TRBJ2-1	TGTGCCTGGGATGCCCTGGACTTATCTTACAATGAGCAGTTCTTC	CAWDALDLSYNEQFF